Presented here are 26 T cell receptor beta chains from one specimen sequenced in a study of blood T cell repertoires in COVID-19. The assay was immunoSEQ multiplex PCR, and TCRdb's table has in-frame clones only and misses some. The table lists approximately 150,000 clones, 80% to 90% of them singletons, with approximately 6.5% in the top ten. The sequencing sample was made of peripheral blood. The receptors come from a man older than 75 with acute or convalescent COVID-19.

This clone appeared a few times. The V and J genes are TRBV7-6 and TRBJ1-4, with TRBD1 identical over 9 bases. Germline assignment: CDR1 SGHVS and CDR2 FNYEAQ. Trimming cost V 4 bases and J 6 bases; bases outside gene matches: 6. The CDR3 is made up of 15 amino acids. As DNA, the CDR3 is TGTGCCAGCAGCTCAGGGGGACAGGGATATGAAAAACTGTTTTTT. Amino acid sequence: CASSSGGQGYEKLFF.

Regarding this clone: Other nucleotide sequences in the sample specify the same CDR3. The chain uses TRBV6-1 and TRBJ1-1; D might be TRBD1 (5 bases). The CDR3 covers 14 residues. Germline loops: CDR1 MNHNS, CDR2 SASEGT. V lost 3 bases, J lost 0 bases, and 8 bases lay in between. This CDR3 reads CASSEGLMNTEAFF. The CDR3 DNA reads TGTGCCAGCAGTGAGGGACTGATGAACACTGAAGCTTTCTTT.

V is TRBV6-5 and J is TRBJ2-1; 13 bases line up with TRBD2. This CDR3 spans 15 amino acids. The V gene end was trimmed by 6 bases and the J gene end by 7 bases; junction bases not matched to a gene: 6. Germline assignment: CDR1 MNHEY and CDR2 SVGAGI. The CDR3 protein is CASSQPGLAGNEQFF. The CDR3 region has the DNA TGTGCCAGCAGCCAGCCGGGACTAGCGGGGAATGAGCAGTTCTTC.

Written as DNA, the CDR3 is TGTGCCAGCAGCGAGGGGATGGGTTTAGAGAATTCACCCCTCCACTTT. Encoded protein: CASSEGMGLENSPLHF. The V call is TRBV9, the J call TRBJ1-6; TRBD1 might be the D (5 bases). Trimming cost V 3 bases and J 7 bases, with 17 bases left between them. Germline V gene lookup returns CDR1 SGDLS and CDR2 YYNGEE. The CDR3 has 16 residues.

The sample holds one count of this clone. V and J are TRBV30 and TRBJ1-2; TRBD1 matches at 10 bases. The CDR3 runs 14 residues. Unmatched junction bases numbered 1, after V lost 1 base and J lost 2 bases. Looked up from germline, CDR1 is GTSNPN and CDR2 is SVGIG (reference sequence). The CDR3 loop reads CAWSGQGANYGYTF. The CDR3 coding sequence is TGTGCCTGGAGTGGACAGGGGGCGAACTATGGCTACACCTTC.

This clone appeared a single time. The chain links TRBV19 to TRBJ2-2, with a possible D match to TRBD2 (5 bases). V lost 6 bases and J 3 bases, leaving 14 bases between the germline ends. The CDR3 length is 15 residues. Germline values: CDR1 LNHDA, CDR2 SQIVND (reference sequence). Here the CDR3 reads CASSHAGGDTGELFF. CDR3 nucleotides: TGTGCCAGTAGCCACGCGGGTGGGGACACCGGGGAGCTGTTTTTT.

The rearrangement uses TRBV24-1 and TRBJ2-3, with 16 bases that match TRBD2. V shed 3 bases and J 3 bases; nucleotides not matched to a gene: 2. In germline, CDR1 is KGHDR, CDR2 SFDVKD. The CDR3 contains 17 residues. DNA for the CDR3: TGTGCCACCAGTGATGGGGGACTAGCGGGGGGGACAGATACGCAGTATTTT. Translated: CATSDGGLAGGTDTQYF.

With respect to this clone: At one of its ends the junction is not consistent with the germline gene, which may arise from a read error. The sample carries other DNA sequences with the same CDR3. J is TRBJ2-3 and V is TRBV6-5, with 15 bases matching TRBD2. Germline V lookup: CDR1 MNHEY, CDR2 SVGAGI. The CDR3 covers 15 residues. CDR3 protein: CASTRTSGGALTQYF. CDR3 bases: TGTGCCAGCACCAGGACTAGCGGGGGGGCCTTGACGCAATATTTT.

This clone was seen once. The chain employs TRBV3-1 (or the pseudogene TRBV3-2) and TRBJ2-5, with D possibly TRBD1 on 6 matching bases. V was pared by 3 bases and J by 4 bases, with 18 bases between. This CDR3 is 16 amino acids long. Germline V lookup: CDR1 LGHDT, CDR2 YNNKEL (reference sequence). The CDR3 sequence: CASSQDPTGMGETQYF. In nucleotides, the CDR3 is TGTGCCAGCAGCCAGGACCCCACAGGGATGGGAGAGACCCAGTACTTC.

The V and J genes are TRBV24-1 and TRBJ2-3; no reliable D call. Trimming left V 8 bases short and J 6 bases short, with 8 bases between. The germline CDR1 and CDR2 sequences are KGHDR and SFDVKD. The CDR3 extends over 11 amino acids. In DNA form, the CDR3 reads TGTGCCACCACCCATTTGGATACGCAGTATTTT. It is translated as CATTHLDTQYF.

The chain carries TRBV5-4 and TRBJ2-7; D possibly corresponds to TRBD1 (6 bases). Germline V lookup: CDR1 SGHNT, CDR2 YYREEE (reference sequence). This CDR3 is built from 13 residues. With 3 bases removed from V and 4 bases from J, the gap between germline ends came to 11 bases. The chain's CDR3 is CASSWDKKYEQYF. CDR3 DNA sequence: TGTGCCAGCAGCTGGGACAAGAAATACGAGCAGTACTTC.

The genes are TRBV11-2 and TRBJ2-7; 9 nucleotides agree with TRBD1. The CDR3 is 16 residues long. Losses at the gene ends were 4 bases for V and 2 bases for J; bases not matched to a gene: 9. Germline loops: CDR1 SGHAT, CDR2 FQNNGV. For the CDR3, the DNA is TGTGCCAGCAGCTCAAAAAGGGGACAGGGACCCTACGAGCAGTACTTC. This sequence encodes CASSSKRGQGPYEQYF.

This chain uses TRBV2 with TRBJ2-1; 9 bases are a match to TRBD2. The CDR3 length is 16 residues. V trimming: 7 bases; J trimming: 0 bases; junction bases outside the gene matches: 7. Germline CDR1 SNHLY, CDR2 FYNNEI. The CDR3: CASITSGQSSYNEQFF. The CDR3 bases are TGTGCCAGCATCACTAGCGGGCAGTCCTCCTACAATGAGCAGTTCTTC.

Only a few counts were recorded for this clone. The chain combines TRBV30 with TRBJ1-1, with 8 bases aligning to TRBD1. Germline CDR1 and CDR2: GTSNPN and SVGIG (reference sequence). The length of the CDR3 is 12 residues. The J segment lost 2 bases and the V segment lost 8 bases, leaving 4 bases of the junction unmatched. In nucleotides, the CDR3 is TGTGCCGGGACAGGCGACAACACTGAAGCTTTCTTT. Amino acid sequence: CAGTGDNTEAFF.

In its sample, this clone was seen a few times. The same CDR3 is also encoded by other DNA sequences in this sample. This chain joins TRBV3-1 (or the pseudogene TRBV3-2) and TRBJ1-6; D perhaps matches TRBD1 (5 bases). The CDR3 is 12 residues long. Germline CDR1 reads LGHDT; CDR2 reads YNNKEL (reference sequence). The V end lost 3 bases, the J end lost 12 bases, and 9 bases lay between the germline ends. The CDR3 loop reads CASSQGRGPLHF. For the CDR3, the DNA is TGTGCCAGCAGCCAGGGGCGGGGACCCCTCCACTTT.

The chain is built from TRBV28 and TRBJ1-2; TRBD1 might be the D (5 bases). Trimming removed 6 bases at V and 7 bases at J, with 15 bases between. This CDR3 is built from 13 residues. Germline V gene sequence: CDR1 MDHEN, CDR2 SYDVKM. The CDR3 nucleotides read TGTGCCAGCAGCCAAACCTCTGACAGTGGCTACACCTTC. This sequence encodes CASSQTSDSGYTF.

This chain connects TRBV10-3 to TRBJ1-1; possible D gene TRBD1, 5 bases. Trimming removed 9 bases at V and 1 base at J, with 12 bases between. The germline V gene has CDR1 ENHRY and CDR2 SYGVKD. The CDR3 covers 13 residues. The CDR3 region has the DNA TGTGCCATTAAGACAGACCCGAACACTGAAGCTTTCTTT. Translated, it gives CAIKTDPNTEAFF.

The chain joins TRBV28 to TRBJ1-2, with TRBD1 matching 9 bases. Germline loops: CDR1 MDHEN, CDR2 SYDVKM. The CDR3 has 13 residues. V shed 5 bases and J 5 bases; nucleotides not matched to a gene: 3. The CDR3 region has the DNA TGTGCCAGCAGTCGACAGGGGGAGTATGGCTACACCTTC. Translation: CASSRQGEYGYTF.

The J gene is TRBJ2-1, the V gene TRBV27; D ambiguous. Germline V lookup: CDR1 MNHEY, CDR2 SMNVEV (reference sequence). The CDR3 is 16 amino acids. The V end lost 5 bases, the J end lost 0 bases, and 14 bases lay between the germline ends. DNA for the CDR3: TGTGCCAGCAGTCCTACTATCTATAGCTCCTACAATGAGCAGTTCTTC. Translating gives CASSPTIYSSYNEQFF.

J is TRBJ2-5 and V is TRBV6-2 or TRBV6-3, with TRBD1 matching 7 bases. The germline gives CDR1 MNHEY, CDR2 SVGEGT. The CDR3 has 14 residues. The ends lost 4 bases at V and 1 base at J; junction bases unmatched: 3. DNA for the CDR3: TGTGCCAGCAGTTCCGACAGGGTCCAAGAGACCCAGTACTTC. It yields the protein CASSSDRVQETQYF.

The table lists this clone with a count of one. V is TRBV5-1 and J is TRBJ2-5; 10 bases map to TRBD1. The germline V gene encodes CDR1 SGHRS and CDR2 YFSETQ. The CDR3 is 15 residues long. Unmatched junction bases numbered 6, after V lost 4 bases and J lost 3 bases. The CDR3 DNA reads TGCGCCAGCAGCGCCCGACAGGGGGCTGAAGAGACCCAGTACTTC. This codes for CASSARQGAEETQYF.

This sequence joins TRBV5-5 and TRBJ1-1; the D gene is possibly TRBD1 (6 bases). V was trimmed by 0 bases and J by 9 bases, leaving 18 bases between them. From germline, CDR1 is SGHKS and CDR2 YYEKEE (reference sequence). CDR3 length: 15 amino acids. CDR3 in amino acids: CASSLGNRDKQKAFF. CDR3 sequence (DNA): TGTGCCAGCAGCTTGGGTAACCGGGACAAACAAAAAGCTTTCTTT.

V is TRBV2 and J is TRBJ1-5, with 7 bases matching TRBD1. The V gene's germline CDR1 is SNHLY and CDR2 FYNNEI. The CDR3 totals 15 residues. Trimming took 3 bases from V and 4 from J; bases not matched to a gene: 6. The CDR3 coding sequence is TGTGCCAGCAGTGATGGAGGGGGCAAGAATCAGCCCCAGCATTTT. This gives the protein CASSDGGGKNQPQHF. Full variable domain (remainder filled in from reference TRBV2 and TRBJ1-5): EPEVTQTPSHQVTQMGQEVILRCVPISNHLYFYWYRQILGQKVEFLVSFYNNEISEKSEIFDDQFSVERPDGSNFTLKIRSTKLEDSAMYFCASSDGGGKNQPQHFGDGTRLSIL.

The rearrangement links TRBV28 to TRBJ1-1, with D hard to call. The CDR3 consists of 20 residues. Germline assignment: CDR1 MDHEN and CDR2 SYDVKM. V lost 1 base and J 0 bases, leaving 24 bases between the germline ends. CDR3 bases: TGTGCCAGCAGTTTATCCGAGCGAAGGTCCTTTCGGGGATTGAACACTGAAGCTTTCTTT. Translating gives CASSLSERRSFRGLNTEAFF.

The chain joins TRBV19 to TRBJ1-5; D gene ambiguous. V was pared by 7 bases and J by 5 bases, with 15 bases between. There are 14 residues in the CDR3. Germline values: CDR1 LNHDA, CDR2 SQIVND (reference sequence). CDR3 coding DNA: TGTGCCAGTACTCCATCGGGTGGGTATCAGCCCCAGCATTTT. This encodes CASTPSGGYQPQHF.

The J gene is TRBJ1-4, the V gene TRBV25-1, with D hard to call. The CDR3 loop spans 15 amino acids. Trimming stripped 1 base from V and 4 bases from J, with 10 bases between. The germline CDR1 and CDR2 sequences are MGHDK and SYGVNS. Here the CDR3 reads CASSESGFFNEKLFF. CDR3 coding DNA: TGTGCCAGCAGTGAATCGGGGTTCTTTAATGAAAAACTGTTTTTT.